This TCR beta chain is drawn from a study of T cell changes during pregnancy in multiple sclerosis. Sequencing was performed with immunoSEQ multiplex PCR; in TCRdb, only in-frame clones are kept and a portion is missing. Here the sample spans about 60,000 clones, roughly 91% being singletons. CDR1 is SGHTA and CDR2 is FQGNSA in the germline V gene. This CDR3 has 15 residues. The V gene lost 3 bases and the J gene lost 0 bases, with 10 bases spanning the gap. This chain joins TRBV7-2 and TRBJ2-3; no definite D call. Sequencing was performed on peripheral blood, taken before pregnancy. This receptor was taken from a female donor with multiple sclerosis, enrolled in a pregnancy study. The CDR3 nucleotides read TGTGCCAGCAGCTTTCTCCCCCGGAGCACAGATACGCAGTATTTT. Translating gives CASSFLPRSTDTQYF.